This section outlines one TCR beta chain sequence together with its context. In the original processing: By means of reference gene primer amplification, nucleated cell counts were estimated. The table came from immunoSEQ multiplex PCR; TCRdb's copy has only in-frame clones and leaves some out. The DNA gave D and trimming, while V, J and clone size come from that table. The data contain 90,000 to 120,000 clones, around 92% of them singletons. There are 13 residues in the CDR3. Per germline, CDR1 SGHRS and CDR2 YFSETQ. V shed 5 bases, J shed 4 bases, and the junction held 3 bases outside the gene matches. The data belong to a study of blood T cell repertoires in COVID-19. Study summary: Specimens from acute and convalescent COVID-19 originated in the United States, Italy and Spain. Sources were T cells, B-cell-depleted T cells, or PBMCs; the material itself was cDNA or gDNA.

This clonotype originated in a man aged 40-49 years with active or convalescent COVID-19. The chain employs TRBV5-1 and TRBJ2-7; 10 bases are a match to TRBD1. The sequenced sample consisted of peripheral blood. The CDR3 coding sequence is TGCGCCAGCAGTGGGACAGGGGTTTACGAGCAGTACTTC. This translates into CASSGTGVYEQYF.